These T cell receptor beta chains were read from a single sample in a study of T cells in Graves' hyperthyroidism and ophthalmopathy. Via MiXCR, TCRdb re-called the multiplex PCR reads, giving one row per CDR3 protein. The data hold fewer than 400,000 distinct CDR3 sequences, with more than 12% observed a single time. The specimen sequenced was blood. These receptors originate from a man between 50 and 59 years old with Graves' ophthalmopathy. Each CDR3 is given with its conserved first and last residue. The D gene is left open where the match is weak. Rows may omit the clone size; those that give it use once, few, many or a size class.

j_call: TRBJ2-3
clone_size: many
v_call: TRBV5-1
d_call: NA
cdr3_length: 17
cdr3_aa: CASSLGAGTTSTDTQYF
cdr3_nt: TGCGCCAGCAGCTTGGGCGCTGGGACGACTAGCACAGATACGCAGTATTTT

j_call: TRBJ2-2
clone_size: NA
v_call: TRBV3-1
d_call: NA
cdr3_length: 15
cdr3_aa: CASSQDWRETGELFF
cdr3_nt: TGTGCCAGCAGCCAAGATTGGAGGGAGACCGGGGAGCTGTTTTTT

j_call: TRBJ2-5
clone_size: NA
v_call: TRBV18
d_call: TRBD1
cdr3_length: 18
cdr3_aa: CASSSQLPGQGFQETQYF
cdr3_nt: TGTGCCAGCTCTTCACAATTACCGGGACAGGGATTCCAAGAGACCCAGTACTTC

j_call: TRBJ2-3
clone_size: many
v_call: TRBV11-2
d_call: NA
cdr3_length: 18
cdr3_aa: CASRPGWGDSFDADTQYF
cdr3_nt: TGTGCCAGCAGGCCAGGATGGGGGGACAGCTTTGACGCAGATACGCAGTATTTT

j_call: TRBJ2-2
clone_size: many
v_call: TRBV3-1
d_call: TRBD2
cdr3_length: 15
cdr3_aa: CASSHRAGLAGELFF
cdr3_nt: TGTGCCAGCAGCCATCGCGCAGGACTAGCCGGGGAGCTGTTTTTT

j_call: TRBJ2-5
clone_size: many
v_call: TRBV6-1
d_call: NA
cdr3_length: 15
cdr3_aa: CASSETPASRWTQYF
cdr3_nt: TGTGCCAGCAGCGAGACCCCCGCGTCCAGGTGGACCCAGTACTTC

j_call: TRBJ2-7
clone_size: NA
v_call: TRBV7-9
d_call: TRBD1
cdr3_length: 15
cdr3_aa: CASSFGTGIPYEQYF
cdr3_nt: TGTGCCAGCAGCTTTGGGACAGGGATACCCTACGAGCAGTACTTC

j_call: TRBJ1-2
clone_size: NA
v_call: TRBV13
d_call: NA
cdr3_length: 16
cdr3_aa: CASSQKNTRGGFVLTF
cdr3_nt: TGTGCCAGCAGCCAAAAAAACACCCGGGGGGGATTTGTTCTCACCTTC

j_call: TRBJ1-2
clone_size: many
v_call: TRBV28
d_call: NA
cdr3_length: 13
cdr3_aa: CASVDGSIYGYTF
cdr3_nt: TGTGCCAGCGTTGACGGAAGCATCTATGGCTACACCTTC

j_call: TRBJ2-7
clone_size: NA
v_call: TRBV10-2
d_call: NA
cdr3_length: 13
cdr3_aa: CASRKTGIYEQYF
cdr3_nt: TGCGCCAGCAGGAAGACAGGCATCTACGAGCAGTACTTC

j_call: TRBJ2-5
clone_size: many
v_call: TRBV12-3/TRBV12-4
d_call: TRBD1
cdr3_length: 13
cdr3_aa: CASSETGLETQYF
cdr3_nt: TGTGCCAGCAGTGAGACAGGGTTAGAGACCCAGTACTTC

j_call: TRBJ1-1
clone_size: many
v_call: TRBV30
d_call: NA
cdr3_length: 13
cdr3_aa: CAWSVQENTEAFF
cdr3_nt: TGTGCCTGGAGTGTCCAAGAGAACACTGAAGCTTTCTTT

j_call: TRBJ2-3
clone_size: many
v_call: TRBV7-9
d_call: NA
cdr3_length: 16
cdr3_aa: CASSLAGGRRTDTQYF
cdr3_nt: TGTGCCAGCAGCTTAGCGGGCGGGCGGCGCACAGATACGCAGTATTTT

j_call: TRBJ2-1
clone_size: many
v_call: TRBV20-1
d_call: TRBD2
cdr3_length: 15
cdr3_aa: CSARRLAGGHNEQFF
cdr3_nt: TGCAGTGCTAGAAGACTAGCGGGAGGACACAATGAGCAGTTCTTC

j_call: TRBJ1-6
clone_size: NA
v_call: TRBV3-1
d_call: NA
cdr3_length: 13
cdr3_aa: CASSQGSVSPLHF
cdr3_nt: TGTGCCAGCAGCCAAGGCTCGGTTTCACCCCTCCACTTT

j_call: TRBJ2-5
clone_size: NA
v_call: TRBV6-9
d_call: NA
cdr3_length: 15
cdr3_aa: CASSSINLVGETQYF
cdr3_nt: TGTGCCAGCAGTTCCATAAACCTAGTGGGAGAGACCCAGTACTTC

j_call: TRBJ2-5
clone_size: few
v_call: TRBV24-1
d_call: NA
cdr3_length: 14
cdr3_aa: CATSRTGFQETQYF
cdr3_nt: TGTGCCACCAGCCGAACAGGATTTCAAGAGACCCAGTACTTC

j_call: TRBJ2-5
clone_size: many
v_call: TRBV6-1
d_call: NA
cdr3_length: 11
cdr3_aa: CASSLGGLEYF
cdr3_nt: TGTGCCAGCAGCTTAGGAGGTTTGGAGTACTTC

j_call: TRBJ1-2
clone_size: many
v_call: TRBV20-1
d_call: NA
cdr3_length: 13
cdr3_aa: CSASARTNYGYTF
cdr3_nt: TGCAGTGCTAGCGCTAGAACTAACTATGGCTACACCTTC

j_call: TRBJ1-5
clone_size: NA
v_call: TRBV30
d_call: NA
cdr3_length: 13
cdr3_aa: CATTGGPNQPQHF
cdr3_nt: TGTGCCACCACAGGAGGCCCCAATCAGCCCCAGCATTTT

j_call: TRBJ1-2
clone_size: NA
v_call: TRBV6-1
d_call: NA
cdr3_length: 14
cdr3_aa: CASRNGGDFGGYTF
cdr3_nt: TGTGCCAGCAGAAACGGGGGGGACTTCGGCGGCTACACCTTC

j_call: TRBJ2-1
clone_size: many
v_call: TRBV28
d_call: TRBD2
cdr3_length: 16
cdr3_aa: CASSPLLAGDYNEQFF
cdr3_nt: TGTGCCAGCAGTCCCCTTCTAGCGGGAGACTACAATGAGCAGTTCTTC

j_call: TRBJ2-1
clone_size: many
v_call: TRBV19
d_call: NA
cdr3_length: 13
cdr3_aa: CASQRDRLTKQFF
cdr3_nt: TGTGCCAGTCAGAGAGATCGACTAACTAAGCAGTTCTTC

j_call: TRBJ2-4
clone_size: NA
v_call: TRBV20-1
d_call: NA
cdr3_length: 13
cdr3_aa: CSALWVAKNIQYF
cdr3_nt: TGCAGTGCCTTGTGGGTAGCCAAAAACATTCAGTACTTC

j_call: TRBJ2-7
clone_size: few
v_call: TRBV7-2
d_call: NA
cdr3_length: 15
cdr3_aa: CASSYRGAIAYEQYF
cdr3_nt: TGTGCCAGCAGTTACCGGGGGGCAATCGCCTACGAGCAGTACTTC

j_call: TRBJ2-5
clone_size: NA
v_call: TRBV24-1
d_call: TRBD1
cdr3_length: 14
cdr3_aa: CATSDPTGGETQYF
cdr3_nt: TGTGCCACCAGTGACCCGACAGGGGGAGAGACCCAGTACTTC

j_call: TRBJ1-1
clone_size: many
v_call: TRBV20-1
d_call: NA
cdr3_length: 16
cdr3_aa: CSARDLRDRGNTEAFF
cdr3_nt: TGCAGTGCTAGAGATCTAAGAGACAGAGGGAACACTGAAGCTTTCTTT

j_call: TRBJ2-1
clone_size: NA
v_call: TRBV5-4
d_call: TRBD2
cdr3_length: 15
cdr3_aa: CAIAKRERVYNEQFF
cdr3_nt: TGTGCCATCGCCAAGCGGGAGAGAGTCTACAATGAGCAGTTCTTC

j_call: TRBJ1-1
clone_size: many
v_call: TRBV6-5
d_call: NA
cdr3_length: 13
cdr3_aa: CASSYSRGIGAFF
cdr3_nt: TGTGCCAGCAGTTACTCGAGGGGAATTGGCGCTTTCTTT

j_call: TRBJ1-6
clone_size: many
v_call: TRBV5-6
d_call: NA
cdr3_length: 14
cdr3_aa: CASSRTARQPPLHF
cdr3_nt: TGTGCCAGCAGCCGAACAGCCAGGCAACCACCCCTCCACTTT

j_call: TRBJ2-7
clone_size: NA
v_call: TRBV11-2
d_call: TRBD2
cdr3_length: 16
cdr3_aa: CASSVRTSGRLYEQYF
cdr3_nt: TGTGCCAGCAGCGTACGGACTAGCGGGAGGCTATACGAGCAGTACTTC